Listed here is a single TCR beta chain. The entry originates in a study of blood T cell repertoires in COVID-19. Study-level background: Samples representing acute and convalescent COVID-19 were sourced from the United States, Italy and Spain. T cells, B-cell-depleted T cells, or PBMCs provided the cDNA or gDNA that served as material.

Per the original data handling: Using reference gene primer amplification, nucleated cell counts were estimated. The protocol was immunoSEQ multiplex PCR, while the TCRdb copy is restricted to in-frame clones and leaves out a portion. That table is the source of V, J and clone size, and D and trimming were worked out from the DNA. The data hold tens of thousands of clones, with about nine tenths observed a single time. The receptor was isolated from a man in his fifties with acute or convalescent COVID-19. Material: peripheral blood.

The CDR3 sequence: CASGQGTGLPHGYTF. In DNA form, the CDR3 reads TGTGCCAGTGGTCAGGGGACAGGCCTACCCCATGGCTACACCTTC. The V gene is TRBV6-5, the J gene TRBJ1-2, with TRBD1 matching over 8 bases. Trimming cost V 9 bases and J 6 bases; bases outside gene matches: 15. This CDR3 spans 15 amino acids. CDR1 and CDR2 (germline): MNHEY, SVGAGI.